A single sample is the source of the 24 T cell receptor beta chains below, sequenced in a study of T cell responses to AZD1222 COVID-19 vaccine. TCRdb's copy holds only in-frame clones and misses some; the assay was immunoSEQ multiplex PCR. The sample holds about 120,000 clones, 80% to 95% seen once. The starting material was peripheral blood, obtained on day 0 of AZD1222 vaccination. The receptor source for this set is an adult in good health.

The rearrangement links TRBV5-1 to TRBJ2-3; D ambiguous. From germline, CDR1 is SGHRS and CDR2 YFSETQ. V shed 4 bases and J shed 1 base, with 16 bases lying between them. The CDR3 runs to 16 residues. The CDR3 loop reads CASSPDFWQGTDTQYF. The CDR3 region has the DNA TGCGCCAGCAGCCCTGACTTCTGGCAGGGCACAGATACGCAGTATTTT.

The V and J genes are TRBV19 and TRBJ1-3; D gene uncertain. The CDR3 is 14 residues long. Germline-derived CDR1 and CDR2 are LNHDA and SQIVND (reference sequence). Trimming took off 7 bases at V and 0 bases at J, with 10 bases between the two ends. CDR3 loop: CASIKDFSGNTIYF. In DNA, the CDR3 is TGTGCCAGTATAAAGGACTTCTCTGGAAACACCATATATTTT.

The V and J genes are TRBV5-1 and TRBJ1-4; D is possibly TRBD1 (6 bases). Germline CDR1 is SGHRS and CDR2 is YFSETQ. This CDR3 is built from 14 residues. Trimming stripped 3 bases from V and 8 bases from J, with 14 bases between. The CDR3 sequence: CASSSVTGNEKLFF. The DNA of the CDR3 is TGCGCCAGCAGCTCGGTGACAGGAAACGAAAAACTGTTTTTT. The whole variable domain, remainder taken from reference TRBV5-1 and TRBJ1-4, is KAGVTQTPRYLIKTRGQQVTLSCSPISGHRSVSWYQQTPGQGLQFLFEYFSETQRNKGNFPGRFSGRQFSNSRSEMNVSTLELGDSALYLCASSSVTGNEKLFFGSGTQLSVL.

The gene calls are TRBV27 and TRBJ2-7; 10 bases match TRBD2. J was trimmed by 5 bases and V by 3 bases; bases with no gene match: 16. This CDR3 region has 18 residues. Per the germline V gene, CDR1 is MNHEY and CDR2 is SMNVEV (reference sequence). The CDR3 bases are TGTGCCAGCAGTTTTACGGGACTAGCGTCCCGAACGGAGGACGAGCAGTACTTC. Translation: CASSFTGLASRTEDEQYF.

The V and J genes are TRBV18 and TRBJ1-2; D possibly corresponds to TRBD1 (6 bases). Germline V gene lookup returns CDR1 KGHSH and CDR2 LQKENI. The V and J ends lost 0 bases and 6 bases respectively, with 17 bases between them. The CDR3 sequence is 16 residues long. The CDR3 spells CASSPPGNQGLNGYTF. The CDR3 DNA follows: TGTGCCAGCTCACCACCGGGTAACCAGGGGTTGAATGGCTACACCTTC.

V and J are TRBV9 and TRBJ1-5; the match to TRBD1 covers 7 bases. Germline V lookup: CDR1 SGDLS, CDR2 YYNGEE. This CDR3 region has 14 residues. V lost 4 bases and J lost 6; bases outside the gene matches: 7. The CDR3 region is CASSSRDSIQPQHF. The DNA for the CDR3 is TGTGCCAGCAGCTCCCGGGACAGTATTCAGCCCCAGCATTTT.

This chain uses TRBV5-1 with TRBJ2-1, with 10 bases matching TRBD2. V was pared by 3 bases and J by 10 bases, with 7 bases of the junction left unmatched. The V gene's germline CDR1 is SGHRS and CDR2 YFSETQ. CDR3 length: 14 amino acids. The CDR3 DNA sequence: TGCGCCAGCAGCTCGTCCCTAGCGGGGGAGGAGCAGTTCTTC. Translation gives CASSSSLAGEEQFF.

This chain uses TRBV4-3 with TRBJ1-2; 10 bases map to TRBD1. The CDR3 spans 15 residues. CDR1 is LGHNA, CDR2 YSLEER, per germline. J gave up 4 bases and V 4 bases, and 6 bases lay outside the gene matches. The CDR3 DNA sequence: TGCGCCAGCAGCCCTCGGGGGACAGGGGCCTATGGCTACACCTTC. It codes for CASSPRGTGAYGYTF.

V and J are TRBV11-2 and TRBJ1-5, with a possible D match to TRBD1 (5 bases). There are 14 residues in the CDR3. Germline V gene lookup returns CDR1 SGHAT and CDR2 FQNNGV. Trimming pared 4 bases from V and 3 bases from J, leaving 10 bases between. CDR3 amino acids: CASSYTGDNQPQHF. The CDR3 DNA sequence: TGTGCCAGCAGCTATACAGGTGACAATCAGCCCCAGCATTTT.

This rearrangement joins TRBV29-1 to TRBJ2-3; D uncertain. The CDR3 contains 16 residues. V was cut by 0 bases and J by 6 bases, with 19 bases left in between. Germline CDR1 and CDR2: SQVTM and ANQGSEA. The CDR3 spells CSVEEHVLLGSDTQYF. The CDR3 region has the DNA TGCAGCGTTGAAGAGCATGTTTTACTGGGTAGTGATACGCAGTATTTT.

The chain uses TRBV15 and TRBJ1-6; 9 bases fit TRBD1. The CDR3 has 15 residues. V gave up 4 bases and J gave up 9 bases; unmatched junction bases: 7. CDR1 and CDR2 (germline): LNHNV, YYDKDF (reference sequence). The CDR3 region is CATSITGTGSSPLHF. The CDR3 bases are TGTGCCACCAGCATCACCGGGACAGGGTCTTCACCCCTCCACTTT.

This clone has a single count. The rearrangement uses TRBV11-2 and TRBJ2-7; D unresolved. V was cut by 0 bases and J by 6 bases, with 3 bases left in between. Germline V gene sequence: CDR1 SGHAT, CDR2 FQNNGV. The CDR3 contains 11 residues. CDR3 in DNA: TGTGCCAGCAGCTTAGATGTCGAGCAGTACTTC. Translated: CASSLDVEQYF.

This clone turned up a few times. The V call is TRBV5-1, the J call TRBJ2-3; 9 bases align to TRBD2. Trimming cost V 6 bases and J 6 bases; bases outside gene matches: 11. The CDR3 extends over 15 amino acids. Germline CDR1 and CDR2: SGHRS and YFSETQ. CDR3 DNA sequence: TGCGCCAGCAAACGGACTAGCGTAAACTCGGATACGCAGTATTTT. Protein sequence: CASKRTSVNSDTQYF.

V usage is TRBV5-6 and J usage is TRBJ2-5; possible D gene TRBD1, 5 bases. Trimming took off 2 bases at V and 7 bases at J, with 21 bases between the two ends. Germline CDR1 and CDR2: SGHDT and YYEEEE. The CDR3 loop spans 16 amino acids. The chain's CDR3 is CASSFPQEIRIGTQYF. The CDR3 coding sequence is TGTGCCAGCAGCTTCCCACAGGAGATTAGGATCGGGACCCAGTACTTC.

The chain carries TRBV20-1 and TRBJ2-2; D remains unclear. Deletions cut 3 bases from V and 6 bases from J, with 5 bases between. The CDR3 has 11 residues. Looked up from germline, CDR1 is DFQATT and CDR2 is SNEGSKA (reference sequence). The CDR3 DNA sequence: TGCAGTGCTAGGTGGGCCGGGGAGCTGTTTTTT. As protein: CSARWAGELFF.

The CDR3 spells CASSYSLTGPQPQHF. In nucleotides, the CDR3 is TGTGCCAGCAGTTACTCTCTTACCGGGCCTCAGCCCCAGCATTTT. V usage is TRBV6-5 and J usage is TRBJ1-5; D unresolved. V gave up 0 bases and J gave up 6 bases, with 12 bases separating them. The CDR3 runs to 15 residues. Germline CDR1 and CDR2: MNHEY and SVGAGI.

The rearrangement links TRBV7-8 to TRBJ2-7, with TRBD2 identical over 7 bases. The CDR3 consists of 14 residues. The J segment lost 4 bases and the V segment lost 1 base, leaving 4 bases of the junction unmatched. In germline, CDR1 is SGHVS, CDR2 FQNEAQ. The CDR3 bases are TGTGCCAGCAGCTTAGTGCCTAGCGGATACGAGCAGTACTTC. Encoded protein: CASSLVPSGYEQYF.

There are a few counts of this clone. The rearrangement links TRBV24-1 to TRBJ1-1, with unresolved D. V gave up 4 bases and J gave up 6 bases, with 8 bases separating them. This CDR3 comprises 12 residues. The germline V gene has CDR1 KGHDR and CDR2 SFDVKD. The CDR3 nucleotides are TGTGCCACCAGTGACCTGAGGGCTGAAGCTTTCTTT. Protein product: CATSDLRAEAFF.

The CDR3 DNA is TGTGCCACCAGCAGGTCGGACGACGAGCAGTACTTC. Translation gives CATSRSDDEQYF. The V and J genes are TRBV15 and TRBJ2-7; no clear D. This CDR3 is 12 amino acids long. Germline values: CDR1 LNHNV, CDR2 YYDKDF (reference sequence). V was trimmed by 3 bases and J by 5 bases, leaving 8 bases between them.

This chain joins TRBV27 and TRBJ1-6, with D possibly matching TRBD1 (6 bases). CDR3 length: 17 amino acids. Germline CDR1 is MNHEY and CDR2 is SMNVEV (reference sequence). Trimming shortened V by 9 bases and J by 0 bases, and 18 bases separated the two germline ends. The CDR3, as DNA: TGTGCCAGGGTCCCCGGGACAAAGAGCTCCTATAATTCACCCCTCCACTTT. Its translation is CARVPGTKSSYNSPLHF.

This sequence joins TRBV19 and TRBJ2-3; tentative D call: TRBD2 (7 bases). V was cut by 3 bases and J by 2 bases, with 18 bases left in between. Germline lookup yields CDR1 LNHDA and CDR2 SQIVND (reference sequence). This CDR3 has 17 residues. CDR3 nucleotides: TGTGCCAGTAGTATGGGGGGGCTAGCAGTGATCACAGATACGCAGTATTTT. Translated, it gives CASSMGGLAVITDTQYF.

The CDR3 nucleotides read TGTGCCAGCTCACCATGGGACGGCCTAGGCTACACCTTC. Translating gives CASSPWDGLGYTF. The chain employs TRBV18 and TRBJ1-2; D perhaps matches TRBD1 (5 bases). The CDR3 totals 13 residues. Germline V gives CDR1 KGHSH, CDR2 LQKENI. Trimming took off 2 bases at V and 8 bases at J, with 12 bases between the two ends.

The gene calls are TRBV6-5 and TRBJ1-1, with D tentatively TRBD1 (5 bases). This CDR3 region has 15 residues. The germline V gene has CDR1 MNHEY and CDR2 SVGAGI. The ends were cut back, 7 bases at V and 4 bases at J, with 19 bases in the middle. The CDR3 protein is CASNLPGVASTEAFF. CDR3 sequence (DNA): TGTGCCAGCAACTTACCGGGGGTCGCGAGCACTGAAGCTTTCTTT.

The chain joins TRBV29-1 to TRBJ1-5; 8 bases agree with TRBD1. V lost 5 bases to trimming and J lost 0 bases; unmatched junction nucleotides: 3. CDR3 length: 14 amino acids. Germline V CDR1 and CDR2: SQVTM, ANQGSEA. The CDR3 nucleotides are TGCAGCGTTTGGGACAGGATTAGCAATCAGCCCCAGCATTTT. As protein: CSVWDRISNQPQHF.